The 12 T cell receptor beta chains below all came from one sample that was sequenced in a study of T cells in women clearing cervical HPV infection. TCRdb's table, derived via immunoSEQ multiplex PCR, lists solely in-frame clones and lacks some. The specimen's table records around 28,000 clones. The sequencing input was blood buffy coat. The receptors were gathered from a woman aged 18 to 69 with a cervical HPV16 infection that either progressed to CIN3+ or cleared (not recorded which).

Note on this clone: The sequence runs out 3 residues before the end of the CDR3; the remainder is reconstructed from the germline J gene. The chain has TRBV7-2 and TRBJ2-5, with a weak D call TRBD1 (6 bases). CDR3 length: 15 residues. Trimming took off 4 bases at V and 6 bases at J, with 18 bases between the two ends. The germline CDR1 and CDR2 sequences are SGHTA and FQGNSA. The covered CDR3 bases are TGTGCCAGCAGCTCCCACGCTACAGGGATCCAGACC. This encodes CASSSHATGIQT. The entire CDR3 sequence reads CASSSHATGIQTQYF. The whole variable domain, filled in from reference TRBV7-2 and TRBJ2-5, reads GAGVSQSPSNKVTEKGKDVELRCDPISGHTALYWYRQSLGQGLEFLIYFQGNSAPDKSGLPSDRFSAERTGGSVSTLTIQRTQQEDSAVYLCASSSHATGIQTQYFGPGTRLLVL.

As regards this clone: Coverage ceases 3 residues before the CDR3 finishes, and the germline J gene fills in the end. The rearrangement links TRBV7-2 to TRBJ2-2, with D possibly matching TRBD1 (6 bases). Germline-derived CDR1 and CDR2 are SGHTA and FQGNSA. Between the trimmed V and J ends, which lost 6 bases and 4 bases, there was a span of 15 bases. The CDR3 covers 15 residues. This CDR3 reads CASSPKGRGTGELFF. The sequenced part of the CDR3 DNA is TGTGCCAGCAGTCCCAAGGGCAGGGGCACCGGGGAG. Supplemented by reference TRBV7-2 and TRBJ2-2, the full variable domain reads GAGVSQSPSNKVTEKGKDVELRCDPISGHTALYWYRQSLGQGLEFLIYFQGNSAPDKSGLPSDRFSAERTGGSVSTLTIQRTQQEDSAVYLCASSPKGRGTGELFFGEGSRLTVL.

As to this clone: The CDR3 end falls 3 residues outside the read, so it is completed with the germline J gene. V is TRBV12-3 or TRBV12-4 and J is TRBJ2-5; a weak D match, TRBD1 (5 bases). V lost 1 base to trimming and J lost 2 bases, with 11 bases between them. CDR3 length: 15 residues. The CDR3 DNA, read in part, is TGTGCCAGCAGTTTAGGGACATCCTTACAAGAGACC. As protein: CASSLGTSLQET. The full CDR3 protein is CASSLGTSLQETQYF.

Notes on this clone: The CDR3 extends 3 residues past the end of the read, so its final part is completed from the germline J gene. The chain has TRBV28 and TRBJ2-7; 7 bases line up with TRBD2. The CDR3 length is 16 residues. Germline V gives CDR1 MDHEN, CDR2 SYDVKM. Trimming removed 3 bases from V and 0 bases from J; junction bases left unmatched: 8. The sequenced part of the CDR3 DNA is TGTGCCAGCAGTTTGGTTGGCGGGGGTCGCTCCTACGAG. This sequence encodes CASSLVGGGRSYE. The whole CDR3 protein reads CASSLVGGGRSYEQYF.

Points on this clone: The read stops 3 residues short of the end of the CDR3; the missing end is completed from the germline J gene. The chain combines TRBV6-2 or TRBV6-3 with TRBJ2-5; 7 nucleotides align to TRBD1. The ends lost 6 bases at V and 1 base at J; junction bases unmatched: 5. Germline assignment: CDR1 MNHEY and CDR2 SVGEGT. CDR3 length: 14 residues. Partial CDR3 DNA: TGTGCCAGCAGCCACAGGGGAGTCCAAGAGACC. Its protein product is CASSHRGVQET. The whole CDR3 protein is CASSHRGVQETQYF.

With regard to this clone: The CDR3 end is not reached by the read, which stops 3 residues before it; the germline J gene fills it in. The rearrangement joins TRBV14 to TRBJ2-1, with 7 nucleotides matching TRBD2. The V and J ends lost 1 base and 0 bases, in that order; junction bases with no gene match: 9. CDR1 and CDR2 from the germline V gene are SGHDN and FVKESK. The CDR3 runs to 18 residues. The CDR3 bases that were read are TGTGCCAGCAGCCAAGTTCTCGGCGGGAGAAGCTCCTACAATGAG. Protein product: CASSQVLGGRSSYNE. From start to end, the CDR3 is CASSQVLGGRSSYNEQFF.

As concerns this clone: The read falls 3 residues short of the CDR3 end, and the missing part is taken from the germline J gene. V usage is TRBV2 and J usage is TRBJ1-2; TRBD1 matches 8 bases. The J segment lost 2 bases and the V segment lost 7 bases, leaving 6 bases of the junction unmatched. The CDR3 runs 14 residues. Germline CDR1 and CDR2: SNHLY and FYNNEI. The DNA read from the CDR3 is TGTGCCAGCAATAGGGACAGGACGAACTATGGC. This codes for CASNRDRTNYG. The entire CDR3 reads CASNRDRTNYGYTF.

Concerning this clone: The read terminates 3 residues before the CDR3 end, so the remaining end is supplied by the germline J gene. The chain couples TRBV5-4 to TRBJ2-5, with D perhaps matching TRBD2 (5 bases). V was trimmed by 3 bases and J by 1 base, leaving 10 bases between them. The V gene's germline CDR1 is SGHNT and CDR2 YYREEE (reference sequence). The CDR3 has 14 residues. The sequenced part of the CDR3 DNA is TGTGCCAGCAGCTCGAACGCGGGCCAAGAGACC. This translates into CASSSNAGQET. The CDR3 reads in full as CASSSNAGQETQYF. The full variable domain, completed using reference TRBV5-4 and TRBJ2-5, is ETGVTQSPTHLIKTRGQQVTLRCSSQSGHNTVSWYQQALGQGPQFIFQYYREEENGRGNFPPRFSGLQFPNYSSELNVNALELDDSALYLCASSSNAGQETQYFGPGTRLLVL.

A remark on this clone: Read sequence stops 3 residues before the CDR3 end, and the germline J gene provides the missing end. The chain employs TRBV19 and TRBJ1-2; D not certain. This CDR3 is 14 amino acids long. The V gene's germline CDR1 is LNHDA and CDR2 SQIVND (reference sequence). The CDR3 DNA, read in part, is TGTGCCAGTAGGGGGTTGGACCGAACTAGGGGC. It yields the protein CASRGLDRTRG. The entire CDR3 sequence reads CASRGLDRTRGYTF.

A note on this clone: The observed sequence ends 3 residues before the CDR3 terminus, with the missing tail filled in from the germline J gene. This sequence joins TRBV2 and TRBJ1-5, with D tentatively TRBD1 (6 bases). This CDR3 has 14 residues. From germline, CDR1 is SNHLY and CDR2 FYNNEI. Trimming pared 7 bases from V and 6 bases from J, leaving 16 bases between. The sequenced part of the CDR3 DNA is TGTGCCAGCAAGGGCAGGGGAGATTTTCAGCCC. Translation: CASKGRGDFQP. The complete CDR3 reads CASKGRGDFQPQHF.

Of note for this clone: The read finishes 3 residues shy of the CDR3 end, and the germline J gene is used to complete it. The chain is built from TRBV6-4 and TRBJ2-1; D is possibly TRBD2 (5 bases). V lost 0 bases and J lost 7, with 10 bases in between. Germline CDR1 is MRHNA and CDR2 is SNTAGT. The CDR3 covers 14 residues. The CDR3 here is CASSDSIGGNEQFF. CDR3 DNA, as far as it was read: TGTGCCAGCAGTGACTCGATAGGCGGGAATGAG.

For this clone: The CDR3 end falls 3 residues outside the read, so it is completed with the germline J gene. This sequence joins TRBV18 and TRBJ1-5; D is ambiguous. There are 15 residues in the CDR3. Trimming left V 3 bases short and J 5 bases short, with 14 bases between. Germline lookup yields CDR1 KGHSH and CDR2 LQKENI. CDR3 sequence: CASSPYGSRDQPQHF. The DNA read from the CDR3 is TGTGCCAGCTCACCCTACGGGTCCAGAGATCAGCCC.